The 22 T cell receptor beta chains presented below share a single source sample, sequenced in a study of glioma-infiltrating T cells after dendritic cell vaccination. Generated by immunoSEQ multiplex PCR, the TCRdb table keeps only in-frame clones and is missing some. The repertoire includes about 73,000 clones, approximately 80% of them detected once, and under 2.5% sits in the top ten. The material was blood, obtained before dendritic cell vaccination. The receptor source for this set is a human donor with glioblastoma.

The rearrangement links TRBV6-6 to TRBJ2-7, with 12 nucleotides matching TRBD2. This CDR3 region has 15 residues. The germline V gene encodes CDR1 MNHNY and CDR2 SVGAGI (reference sequence). V was pared by 6 bases and J by 4 bases, with 7 bases of the junction left unmatched. CDR3 sequence (DNA): TGTGCCAGCAGGCCCGGACTAGCGGGATCTTACGAGCAGTACGTC. Translation gives CASRPGLAGSYEQYV.

This clone was observed a handful of times. The sample carries other DNA sequences with the same CDR3. V is TRBV6-1 and J is TRBJ1-5; TRBD1 matches 7 bases. CDR1 MNHNS and CDR2 SASEGT come from the germline V gene. The ends lost 2 bases at V and 3 bases at J; junction bases unmatched: 4. This CDR3 comprises 15 residues. CDR3 amino acids: CASSEPTGSNQPQHF. CDR3 DNA: TGTGCCAGCAGTGAACCGACAGGGTCCAATCAGCCCCAGCATTTT.

The genes are TRBV6-1 and TRBJ1-2, with D uncertain. The V gene lost 0 bases and the J gene lost 7 bases, with 12 bases spanning the gap. The CDR3 extends over 14 amino acids. The germline V gene has CDR1 MNHNS and CDR2 SASEGT. This CDR3 reads CASSEAQWGVGYTF. In DNA, the CDR3 is TGTGCCAGCAGTGAAGCCCAATGGGGAGTTGGCTACACCTTC.

The J gene is TRBJ2-5, the V gene TRBV5-1; TRBD2 is a possible D gene (6 bases). The germline V and J ends were trimmed by 2 bases and 5 bases, with 10 bases remaining between them. Germline CDR1 is SGHRS and CDR2 is YFSETQ. This CDR3 is 13 amino acids long. The CDR3: CASSFSSAETQYF. CDR3 DNA: TGCGCCAGCAGCTTCTCTAGCGCTGAGACCCAGTACTTC.

The chain links TRBV6-1 to TRBJ1-1; tentatively, D is TRBD1 (5 bases). This CDR3 comprises 16 residues. The ends were cut back, 4 bases at V and 3 bases at J, with 18 bases in the middle. Germline values: CDR1 MNHNS, CDR2 SASEGT. This CDR3 reads CASSGTGRLKDTEAFF. DNA of the CDR3: TGTGCCAGCAGTGGTACAGGTCGCCTCAAGGACACTGAAGCTTTCTTT.

This clone was observed a single time. The chain is built from TRBV6-5 and TRBJ1-2; 9 nucleotides line up with TRBD1. CDR3 size: 15 residues. Losses at the gene ends were 0 bases for V and 2 bases for J; bases not matched to a gene: 1. Germline V CDR1 and CDR2: MNHEY, SVGAGI. CDR3 loop: CASSYSDRGNYGYTF. As DNA, the CDR3 is TGTGCCAGCAGTTACTCGGACAGGGGCAACTATGGCTACACCTTC.

This sequence joins TRBV27 and TRBJ2-2; D possibly corresponds to TRBD2 (6 bases). Germline V lookup: CDR1 MNHEY, CDR2 SMNVEV (reference sequence). Trimming left V 2 bases short and J 0 bases short, with 13 bases between. The CDR3 runs 17 residues. In DNA form, the CDR3 reads TGTGCCAGCAGTTTAGATCTCGGGGGAGCGAACACCGGGGAGCTGTTTTTT. Translating gives CASSLDLGGANTGELFF.

The rearrangement links TRBV5-1 to TRBJ1-1, with a tentative D call TRBD1 (6 bases). V was shortened by 0 bases and J by 8 bases, with 14 bases between the two germline ends. The CDR3 runs 14 residues. CDR1 and CDR2 (germline): SGHRS, YFSETQ. The CDR3 sequence is CASSLDEAGTEAFF. The CDR3 nucleotides are TGCGCCAGCAGCTTGGACGAAGCCGGGACAGAAGCTTTCTTT. The entire variable domain, with the rest obtained from reference TRBV5-1 and TRBJ1-1, is as follows: KAGVTQTPRYLIKTRGQQVTLSCSPISGHRSVSWYQQTPGQGLQFLFEYFSETQRNKGNFPGRFSGRQFSNSRSEMNVSTLELGDSALYLCASSLDEAGTEAFFGQGTRLTVV.

This chain uses TRBV11-2 with TRBJ2-3, with 8 bases identical to TRBD2. The CDR3 loop spans 17 amino acids. V lost 4 bases and J lost 2; bases outside the gene matches: 11. Looked up from germline, CDR1 is SGHAT and CDR2 is FQNNGV. As DNA, the CDR3 is TGTGCCAGCAGCTCCCCTCCGGGACTAGGTGACACAGATACGCAGTATTTT. Encoded protein: CASSSPPGLGDTDTQYF.

The chain is built from TRBV2 and TRBJ2-5; D is possibly TRBD2 (7 bases). The germline V gene encodes CDR1 SNHLY and CDR2 FYNNEI. This CDR3 comprises 14 residues. Trimming removed 5 bases from V and 7 bases from J, with 17 bases in between. The CDR3 region has the DNA TGTGCCAGCAGTACCCGGGAAGGGGGGGGGACCCAGTACTTC. As protein: CASSTREGGGTQYF.

J is TRBJ1-5 and V is TRBV5-5; D gene uncertain. V lost 3 bases to trimming and J lost 3 bases, with 10 bases between them. Germline loops: CDR1 SGHKS, CDR2 YYEKEE (reference sequence). This CDR3 is built from 14 residues. DNA for the CDR3: TGTGCCAGCAGCTCTCGGGTCTTCAATCAGCCCCAGCATTTT. It is translated as CASSSRVFNQPQHF.

The chain employs TRBV7-8 and TRBJ1-4; D is unclear. The CDR3 extends over 15 amino acids. Trimming stripped 5 bases from V and 0 bases from J, with 10 bases between. Looked up from germline, CDR1 is SGHVS and CDR2 is FQNEAQ. The CDR3 nucleotides read TGTGCCAGCAGCCACCGGAGGGCAACTAATGAAAAACTGTTTTTT. This gives the protein CASSHRRATNEKLFF.

The chain is built from TRBV5-1 and TRBJ2-5; D is unresolved. Germline-derived CDR1 and CDR2 are SGHRS and YFSETQ. V lost 4 bases, J lost 1 base, and 17 bases lay in between. This CDR3 is built from 16 residues. The CDR3, as DNA: TGCGCCAGCAGCCTCCCCGTGGATAGCTTCCAAGAGACCCAGTACTTC. Translating it yields CASSLPVDSFQETQYF.

The chain links TRBV18 to TRBJ2-3; 9 bases fit TRBD1. From germline, CDR1 is KGHSH and CDR2 LQKENI. The length of the CDR3 is 16 residues. Losses at the gene ends were 3 bases for V and 4 bases for J; bases not matched to a gene: 8. The CDR3 loop reads CASSPAGQGTPDTQYF. The CDR3 region has the DNA TGTGCCAGCTCACCCGCCGGACAGGGGACCCCAGATACGCAGTATTTT.

V gene TRBV2 combines with J gene TRBJ2-7; D is unresolved. The V and J ends lost 2 bases and 3 bases respectively, with 5 bases between them. This CDR3 is built from 12 residues. Germline-derived CDR1 and CDR2 are SNHLY and FYNNEI. As DNA, the CDR3 is TGTGCCAGCAGTGAATTTTACTACGAGCAGTACGTC. Protein product: CASSEFYYEQYV.

CDR3 loop: CASSSGQGLQYEAFF. The CDR3 nucleotides are TGCGCCAGCAGCTCGGGACAGGGGCTACAATATGAAGCTTTCTTT. The rearrangement joins TRBV5-1 to TRBJ1-1, with TRBD1 identical over 10 bases. This CDR3 region has 15 residues. Germline trimming cut 3 bases from V and 7 bases from J; bases unmatched to any gene: 9. The germline CDR1 and CDR2 sequences are SGHRS and YFSETQ.

The V and J genes are TRBV5-1 and TRBJ1-3; 9 nucleotides align to TRBD1. There are 16 residues in the CDR3. V gave up 0 bases and J gave up 4 bases; unmatched junction bases: 5. Germline V lookup: CDR1 SGHRS, CDR2 YFSETQ. CDR3 coding DNA: TGCGCCAGCAGCTTGGGTCAACAGGGGGCCGGAAACACCATATATTTT. It yields the protein CASSLGQQGAGNTIYF.

This chain joins TRBV25-1 and TRBJ1-2; D call uncertain. Trimming shortened V by 7 bases and J by 4 bases, and 25 bases separated the two germline ends. Germline V gene sequence: CDR1 MGHDK, CDR2 SYGVNS. The CDR3 loop spans 17 amino acids. CDR3 DNA sequence: TGTGCCAGCACGGGTCGTCTTCCCCTCGAACCGGGCTATGGCTACACCTTC. It translates to CASTGRLPLEPGYGYTF.

This clone was observed a few times. The chain uses TRBV7-9 and TRBJ1-2, with D uncertain. Trimming took 1 base from V and 5 from J, leaving 11 bases between them. Germline V gene lookup returns CDR1 SEHNR and CDR2 FQNEAQ (reference sequence). The CDR3 length is 14 residues. CDR3 bases: TGTGCCAGCAGCTTAGAATCGGGGAGGTATGGCTACACCTTC. As protein: CASSLESGRYGYTF. Drawing the rest from reference TRBV7-9 and TRBJ1-2, the complete variable domain is DTGVSQNPRHKITKRGQNVTFRCDPISEHNRLYWYRQTLGQGPEFLTYFQNEAQLEKSRLLSDRFSAERPKGSFSTLEIQRTEQGDSAMYLCASSLESGRYGYTFGSGTRLTVV.

The V call is TRBV29-1, the J call TRBJ1-2; possibly TRBD1 for D (6 bases). The ends were cut back, 4 bases at V and 3 bases at J, with 6 bases in the middle. Germline V gene data show CDR1 as SQVTM and CDR2 as ANQGSEA. This CDR3 has 11 amino acids. This CDR3 is CSVGGHYGYTF. CDR3 coding DNA: TGCAGCGTTGGGGGGCACTATGGCTACACCTTC.

This clone was found a few times. The chain carries TRBV10-3 and TRBJ2-7, with D maybe TRBD1 (7 bases). V dropped 0 bases and J dropped 6 bases, with 12 bases sitting between them. Germline CDR1 ENHRY, CDR2 SYGVKD. The length of the CDR3 is 14 residues. The CDR3 sequence is CAISESWQGGEQYV. The CDR3 DNA reads as TGTGCCATCAGTGAGTCATGGCAGGGGGGCGAGCAGTACGTC.

The rearrangement uses TRBV9 and TRBJ2-7, with 8 bases matching TRBD2. After removal of 3 bases from V and 2 bases from J, the junction contained 4 bases not matched to a gene. Looked up from germline, CDR1 is SGDLS and CDR2 is YYNGEE. The CDR3 runs to 14 residues. CDR3 in DNA: TGTGCCAGCAGCGGGCGGGGGGCCCCCTACGAGCAGTACTTC. Amino acids: CASSGRGAPYEQYF.